Below, 15 T cell receptor beta chains from the same sample are listed, as sequenced in a study of blood T cell repertoires in COVID-19. Libraries were prepared by immunoSEQ multiplex PCR; TCRdb keeps only in-frame clonotypes and omits some of them. The table shows 95,000 to 150,000 clones, with roughly 72% occurring only once. Sequenced material: peripheral blood. The receptors derive from a man older than 75 with COVID-19, enrolled during active disease.

The chain links TRBV3-1 (or the pseudogene TRBV3-2) to TRBJ1-3; tentative D call: TRBD1 (5 bases). The CDR3 is 15 amino acids. Between the trimmed V and J ends, which lost 3 bases and 0 bases, there was a span of 9 bases. Germline V lookup: CDR1 LGHDT, CDR2 YNNKEL (reference sequence). CDR3 region: CASSQDTYSGNTIYF. The CDR3 nucleotides read TGTGCCAGCAGCCAGGACACTTACTCTGGAAACACCATATATTTT.

V and J are TRBV11-2 and TRBJ1-5; 7 bases map to TRBD1. The CDR3 spans 14 residues. CDR1 and CDR2 from the germline V gene are SGHAT and FQNNGV. With 5 bases clipped from V and 4 bases from J, the junction kept 5 bases outside the gene matches. This chain's CDR3 is CASSRDRTNQPQHF. CDR3 in DNA: TGTGCCAGCAGCCGGGACAGAACAAATCAGCCCCAGCATTTT.

Written as DNA, the CDR3 is TGTGCCAGCAGCTTAGTAGCATCCTACAATGAGCAGTTCTTC. Its protein product is CASSLVASYNEQFF. V usage is TRBV13 and J usage is TRBJ2-1; D unclear. Germline V gene sequence: CDR1 PRHDT, CDR2 FYEKMQ (reference sequence). V dropped 1 base and J dropped 1 base, with 5 bases sitting between them. CDR3 size: 14 residues.

The rearrangement uses TRBV5-1 and TRBJ1-4; D is unresolved. The CDR3 extends over 18 amino acids. Germline lookup yields CDR1 SGHRS and CDR2 YFSETQ. Trimming pared 0 bases from V and 2 bases from J, leaving 17 bases between. The CDR3 DNA follows: TGCGCCAGCAGCTTGGGGATAGCGGGATTAGCGACTAATGAAAAACTGTTTTTT. The encoded protein is CASSLGIAGLATNEKLFF.

V and J are TRBV28 and TRBJ2-2; 7 nucleotides match TRBD1. V lost 7 bases, J lost 1 base, and 9 bases stayed unmatched. This CDR3 has 16 residues. From germline, CDR1 is MDHEN and CDR2 SYDVKM. CDR3 residues: CASTTFGDRNTGELFF. CDR3 DNA: TGTGCCAGCACCACTTTTGGGGACAGGAACACCGGGGAGCTGTTTTTT. Full variable domain (remainder filled in from reference TRBV28 and TRBJ2-2): DVKVTQSSRYLVKRTGEKVFLECVQDMDHENMFWYRQDPGLGLRLIYFSYDVKMKEKGDIPEGYSVSREKKERFSLILESASTNQTSMYLCASTTFGDRNTGELFFGEGSRLTVL.

This sequence joins TRBV24-1 and TRBJ2-7, with 11 positions matching TRBD2. V gave up 4 bases and J gave up 3 bases; unmatched junction bases: 4. Germline-derived CDR1 and CDR2 are KGHDR and SFDVKD. This CDR3 region has 15 residues. CDR3 nucleotide sequence: TGTGCCACCAGTGAAAAACTAGCGGGAGTCTACGAGCAGTACTTC. It is translated as CATSEKLAGVYEQYF.

V is TRBV11-2 and J is TRBJ2-2, with no clear D. CDR1 is SGHAT and CDR2 is FQNNGV in the germline V gene. V was shortened by 3 bases and J by 7 bases, with 15 bases between the two germline ends. The CDR3 runs 15 residues. In nucleotides, the CDR3 is TGTGCCAGCAGCTTCTCCCTTGGAACGGGCGGGGAGCTGTTTTTT. This sequence encodes CASSFSLGTGGELFF.

Turning to this clone: The identical CDR3 is also encoded by other nucleotide sequences in the sample. V is TRBV28 and J is TRBJ1-3; 8 nucleotides line up with TRBD1. Trimming cost V 9 bases and J 2 bases; bases outside gene matches: 6. The CDR3 contains 14 residues. The germline V gene has CDR1 MDHEN and CDR2 SYDVKM. In nucleotides, the CDR3 is TGTGCCAGTTCCGGACAGGGCACTGGAAACACCATATATTTT. It translates to CASSGQGTGNTIYF.

V is TRBV18 and J is TRBJ1-1; tentatively, D is TRBD1 (6 bases). Trimming shortened V by 0 bases and J by 7 bases, and 9 bases separated the two germline ends. The CDR3 covers 13 residues. Germline CDR1 and CDR2: KGHSH and LQKENI. CDR3 sequence reads: CASSPPAGDEAFF. CDR3 nucleotide sequence: TGTGCCAGCTCACCACCAGCAGGGGATGAAGCTTTCTTT.

This clone was seen more than once but under ten times. The chain joins TRBV11-3 to TRBJ2-1, with D tentatively TRBD1 (5 bases). V was trimmed by 1 base and J by 6 bases, leaving 10 bases between them. The germline gives CDR1 SGHNT, CDR2 YENEEA. The length of the CDR3 is 14 residues. The CDR3 loop reads CASSLGPGPNEQFF. The DNA for the CDR3 is TGTGCCAGCAGCTTAGGTCCAGGGCCCAATGAGCAGTTCTTC.

The genes are TRBV29-1 and TRBJ2-4; perhaps TRBD1 as D (6 bases). Germline V gene lookup returns CDR1 SQVTM and CDR2 ANQGSEA. The CDR3 runs to 12 residues. Trimming stripped 3 bases from V and 7 bases from J, with 10 bases between. The CDR3: CSVERTENIQYF. In nucleotides, the CDR3 is TGCAGCGTTGAGAGGACAGAGAACATTCAGTACTTC.

The chain joins TRBV28 to TRBJ1-2; D is perhaps TRBD1 (5 bases). The CDR3 extends over 16 amino acids. Germline lookup yields CDR1 MDHEN and CDR2 SYDVKM. V dropped 6 bases and J dropped 3 bases, with 20 bases sitting between them. The CDR3 region is CASSNGGAILDYGYTF. In DNA, the CDR3 is TGTGCCAGCAGCAACGGCGGGGCGATCCTCGACTATGGCTACACCTTC.

The V and J genes are TRBV20-1 and TRBJ2-5; possible D gene TRBD1, 6 bases. CDR3 length equals 14 residues. Germline CDR1 is DFQATT and CDR2 is SNEGSKA (reference sequence). V lost 3 bases and J lost 5, with 16 bases in between. The CDR3 here is CSASVQGPLETQYF. DNA of the CDR3: TGCAGTGCTAGTGTACAGGGTCCACTGGAGACCCAGTACTTC.

This chain connects TRBV5-1 to TRBJ2-5; D may be TRBD2 (5 bases). CDR3 size: 14 residues. Germline CDR1 and CDR2: SGHRS and YFSETQ. V lost 5 bases, J lost 5 bases, and 16 bases lay in between. In nucleotides, the CDR3 is TGCGCCAGCAGTCAGGCCCTACGAGGGGAGACCCAGTACTTC. Translation: CASSQALRGETQYF.

The chain couples TRBV5-6 to TRBJ2-7; 7 bases are shared with TRBD1. V lost 4 bases to trimming and J lost 3 bases; unmatched junction nucleotides: 10. CDR3 length: 15 residues. Germline V CDR1 and CDR2: SGHDT, YYEEEE. CDR3 coding DNA: TGTGCCAGCAGCCCGATGACAGGGTCCCTCTACGAGCAGTACTTC. This encodes CASSPMTGSLYEQYF. Combining the CDR3 with reference TRBV5-6 and TRBJ2-7 gives the whole variable domain DAGVTQSPTHLIKTRGQQVTLRCSPKSGHDTVSWYQQALGQGPQFIFQYYEEEERQRGNFPDRFSGHQFPNYSSELNVNALLLGDSALYLCASSPMTGSLYEQYFGPGTRLTVT.